The clone carrying this TCR beta chain was detected many times. No antigen is known for it. The sample originates from a study of T cell repertoires in cytomegalovirus infection. Study context: Matching HLA type, along with CMV infection, was indicated by public TCR beta signatures. Study results and limitations: Of the TCR beta families, the public ones yielded a cumulative frequency that identified carriers of CMV plus the relevant HLA. There were HLA-C-restricted CMV-specific TCR beta clonotypes dominating the ex vivo response.

TCRdb re-called the reads through MiXCR, storing one row per CDR3 protein. The sample holds approximately 250,000 distinct CDR3 sequences, approximately 22% seen once. This TCR derives from a human donor in good health (CMV status not recorded). Some clones in this sample may be carry-over from other donors' samples. The material sequenced was CD8+ T cells from PBMCs.

The DNA for the CDR3 is TGTGCCAGCAGCCCCACCTCCTACGAGCAGTACTTC. Translated: CASSPTSYEQYF. The rearrangement links TRBV7-2 to TRBJ2-7; D is uncertain. The CDR3 consists of 12 residues. The V and J ends lost 5 bases and 0 bases respectively, with 5 bases between them. From germline, CDR1 is SGHTA and CDR2 FQGNSA.